This T cell receptor beta chain was documented in a study of Graves' ophthalmopathy and Graves' hyperthyroidism. This clonotype was found once. Its specificity is not known. Germline CDR1 and CDR2: SEHNR and FQNEAQ (reference sequence). This CDR3 is built from 14 residues. The V end lost 3 bases, the J end lost 6 bases, and 13 bases lay between the germline ends. The authors amplified TCR beta CDR3 regions from RNA transcripts. HTBI primers primed a first-round RT-PCR, and a second-round multiplex PCR followed. TCRdb reprocessed the multiplex PCR reads with MiXCR, giving one entry per CDR3 protein. The sample contains about 660,000 distinct CDR3 sequences, over 40% of which appear only once. General observations from the study: The majority of expanded thyroid clonotypes above 0.001 frequency also occurred in blood.

The chain links TRBV7-9 to TRBJ2-3; tentative D call: TRBD2 (6 bases). The TCR sequence derives from an adult man with Graves' ophthalmopathy. The specimen was peripheral blood. The DNA for the CDR3 is TGTGCCAGCAGCTTCGGGGGAAGCGGGGATACGCAGTATTTT. This encodes CASSFGGSGDTQYF.